The entry below describes one T cell receptor (beta chain). The data derive from a study of blood T cell repertoires in COVID-19. Measured with immunoSEQ multiplex PCR; TCRdb has only the in-frame clones, and not every one. The data hold about 100,000 clones, with 78% observed a single time. Sequencing used peripheral blood. This TCR was sampled from a man in his fifties or sixties with active or convalescent COVID-19.

The CDR3 is CASSFGSGTGQGYTF. CDR3 nucleotides: TGTGCCAGCAGCTTCGGATCCGGGACAGGCCAGGGCTACACCTTC. The chain is built from TRBV7-8 and TRBJ1-2; 8 bases match TRBD1. V gave up 3 bases and J gave up 8 bases; unmatched junction bases: 11. CDR3 length: 15 residues. From germline, CDR1 is SGHVS and CDR2 FQNEAQ. The entire variable domain, with the rest obtained from reference TRBV7-8 and TRBJ1-2, is as follows: GAGVSQSPRYKVAKRGQDVALRCDPISGHVSLFWYQQALGQGPEFLTYFQNEAQLDKSGLPSDRFFAERPEGSVSTLKIQRTQQEDSAVYLCASSFGSGTGQGYTFGSGTRLTVV.